The 26 T cell receptor beta chains reported below all come from one sample, sequenced in a study of blood T cell repertoires in COVID-19. The table came from immunoSEQ multiplex PCR; TCRdb's copy has only in-frame clones and leaves some out. The table has 220,000 or so clones, roughly 88% seen once. Sequenced material: PBMCs or T cells enriched from blood (not recorded which). The receptors were sampled from a woman in her 50s who had recovered from COVID-19.

The V and J genes are TRBV7-9 and TRBJ2-7; 7 nucleotides align to TRBD1. The trim removed 5 bases at V and 6 bases at J, leaving 10 bases unmatched. This CDR3 has 14 amino acids. Germline CDR1 reads SEHNR; CDR2 reads FQNEAQ (reference sequence). CDR3 DNA: TGTGCCAGCAGCCAACCGGGACAGACAAGCGAGCAGTACTTC. Translating gives CASSQPGQTSEQYF.

CDR3 nucleotide sequence: TGTGCCAGCAGGGAATCAGGGGGAGCGGACATTCAGTACTTC. This gives the protein CASRESGGADIQYF. This chain connects TRBV6-6 to TRBJ2-4; TRBD1 matches 7 bases. The length of the CDR3 is 14 residues. Germline lookup yields CDR1 MNHNY and CDR2 SVGAGI (reference sequence). The V and J ends lost 6 bases and 8 bases, in that order; junction bases with no gene match: 10.

In this sample, this clone turned up once. The chain uses TRBV5-1 and TRBJ2-7, with TRBD1 matching over 7 bases. Trimming cost V 0 bases and J 5 bases; bases outside gene matches: 2. Germline loops: CDR1 SGHRS, CDR2 YFSETQ. The CDR3 sequence is 13 residues long. CDR3 DNA: TGCGCCAGCAGCTTGGGTCAGGGGGACGAGCAGTACTTC. It specifies CASSLGQGDEQYF. Looking up the rest from reference TRBV5-1 and TRBJ2-7 gives the full variable domain: KAGVTQTPRYLIKTRGQQVTLSCSPISGHRSVSWYQQTPGQGLQFLFEYFSETQRNKGNFPGRFSGRQFSNSRSEMNVSTLELGDSALYLCASSLGQGDEQYFGPGTRLTVT.

The rearrangement uses TRBV20-1 and TRBJ1-1, with D unresolved. From germline, CDR1 is DFQATT and CDR2 SNEGSKA (reference sequence). CDR3 length: 14 residues. V was cut by 3 bases and J by 4 bases, with 15 bases left in between. The CDR3 sequence is CSASGRGASTEAFF. The CDR3 DNA reads TGCAGTGCTAGTGGCAGAGGAGCTTCCACTGAAGCTTTCTTT.

This clone has more than one count but fewer than ten. J is TRBJ2-5 and V is TRBV7-8; D possibly corresponds to TRBD2 (6 bases). This CDR3 is built from 16 residues. Germline CDR1 reads SGHVS; CDR2 reads FQNEAQ. Trimming shortened V by 5 bases and J by 2 bases, and 18 bases separated the two germline ends. CDR3 DNA: TGTGCCAGCAGCCCCCTTGCGGGGAGAATGCAAGAGACCCAGTACTTC. Encoded protein: CASSPLAGRMQETQYF. The complete variable domain, with remaining parts taken from reference TRBV7-8 and TRBJ2-5, reads GAGVSQSPRYKVAKRGQDVALRCDPISGHVSLFWYQQALGQGPEFLTYFQNEAQLDKSGLPSDRFFAERPEGSVSTLKIQRTQQEDSAVYLCASSPLAGRMQETQYFGPGTRLLVL.

The gene calls are TRBV4-3 and TRBJ2-2; 8 nucleotides agree with TRBD1. Germline V gene data show CDR1 as LGHNA and CDR2 as YSLEER. The CDR3 is made up of 17 amino acids. V gave up 4 bases and J gave up 5 bases; unmatched junction bases: 12. CDR3 sequence (DNA): TGCGCCAGCAGCCTCGAGCTAGGACAGGGCGTAACCGGGGAGCTGTTTTTT. Protein sequence: CASSLELGQGVTGELFF.

The V call is TRBV10-3, the J call TRBJ1-1; 7 bases fit TRBD1. CDR3 length equals 15 residues. The V gene end was trimmed by 4 bases and the J gene end by 1 base; junction bases not matched to a gene: 6. The V gene's germline CDR1 is ENHRY and CDR2 SYGVKD. The CDR3 DNA follows: TGTGCCATCAGTGCCACAGGGGCGAAGAACACTGAAGCTTTCTTT. Amino acid sequence: CAISATGAKNTEAFF.

The chain carries TRBV4-1 and TRBJ2-3, with 8 bases identical to TRBD2. The germline V gene has CDR1 MGHRA and CDR2 YSYEKL. This CDR3 is built from 15 residues. V lost 2 bases to trimming and J lost 2 bases; unmatched junction nucleotides: 3. The chain's CDR3 is CASSQRLAYTDTQYF. The CDR3 DNA follows: TGCGCCAGCAGCCAAAGACTAGCGTACACAGATACGCAGTATTTT.

The chain employs TRBV5-1 and TRBJ2-3; 13 nucleotides align to TRBD2. The junction had 5 bases not matched to a gene; V was cut back by 1 base and J by 3 bases. Germline V lookup: CDR1 SGHRS, CDR2 YFSETQ. The CDR3 has 17 residues. The CDR3: CASSLSTSGGATDTQYF. Here the CDR3 DNA reads TGCGCCAGCAGCTTGAGCACTAGCGGGGGGGCGACAGATACGCAGTATTTT.

V gene TRBV5-4 combines with J gene TRBJ1-6; D is possibly TRBD1 (5 bases). Germline CDR1 is SGHNT and CDR2 is YYREEE (reference sequence). CDR3 length equals 14 residues. Trimming took 0 bases from V and 9 from J, leaving 10 bases between them. CDR3 sequence (DNA): TGTGCCAGCAGCTTGGTGGGGCAGGGTTCACCCCTCCACTTT. Protein: CASSLVGQGSPLHF.

The chain employs TRBV20-1 and TRBJ1-4; a weak D match, TRBD1 (5 bases). The CDR3 length is 11 residues. V dropped 6 bases and J dropped 8 bases, with 10 bases sitting between them. CDR1 is DFQATT, CDR2 SNEGSKA, per germline (reference sequence). DNA of the CDR3: TGCAGTGCCACTCGGGGGGAAAAACTGTTTTTT. Its translation is CSATRGEKLFF.

The chain is built from TRBV19 and TRBJ1-1; possibly TRBD1 for D (5 bases). Germline CDR1 reads LNHDA; CDR2 reads SQIVND (reference sequence). Trimming took off 2 bases at V and 7 bases at J, with 17 bases between the two ends. The length of the CDR3 is 15 residues. CDR3 sequence: CASSILLQGILEAFF. The CDR3 region has the DNA TGTGCCAGTAGTATACTTCTCCAGGGCATCCTTGAAGCTTTCTTT.

The chain couples TRBV7-9 to TRBJ1-2, with a weak D call TRBD1 (5 bases). V lost 4 bases and J lost 5, with 11 bases in between. The CDR3 consists of 13 residues. Germline V gene data show CDR1 as SEHNR and CDR2 as FQNEAQ (reference sequence). CDR3 sequence: CASSSGRWYGYTF. CDR3 coding DNA: TGTGCCAGCAGCTCAGGGCGATGGTATGGCTACACCTTC.

The chain joins TRBV28 to TRBJ1-6; no definite D call. Germline CDR1 reads MDHEN; CDR2 reads SYDVKM. The CDR3 runs to 13 residues. The ends were cut back, 1 base at V and 8 bases at J, with 6 bases in the middle. The CDR3 DNA reads as TGTGCCAGCAGTTTATTATTTTATTCACCCCTCCACTTT. This codes for CASSLLFYSPLHF.

V gene TRBV12-5 combines with J gene TRBJ1-3; tentatively, D is TRBD1 (6 bases). The V gene's germline CDR1 is LGHNT and CDR2 FRNRAP. The CDR3 loop spans 14 amino acids. The V end was cut by 4 bases, the J end by 2 bases, with 9 bases between. The CDR3 spells CASGSRTAGNTIYF. In nucleotides, the CDR3 is TGTGCTAGTGGTTCAAGGACAGCTGGAAACACCATATATTTT.

As for this clone: The sample contains more than one DNA sequence encoding this CDR3. The rearrangement links TRBV29-1 to TRBJ1-5; D remains unclear. This CDR3 is built from 13 residues. CDR1 is SQVTM, CDR2 ANQGSEA, per germline. The V and J ends lost 4 bases and 0 bases respectively, with 7 bases between them. The CDR3 sequence is CSVGENSNQPQHF. Written as DNA, the CDR3 is TGCAGCGTTGGGGAGAATAGCAATCAGCCCCAGCATTTT.

V is TRBV5-5 and J is TRBJ2-1; 13 nucleotides align to TRBD2. The ends lost 2 bases at V and 4 bases at J; junction bases unmatched: 3. The CDR3 consists of 16 residues. Germline values: CDR1 SGHKS, CDR2 YYEKEE (reference sequence). Written as DNA, the CDR3 is TGTGCCAGCAGCTTAACGGGACTAGCGGGGTACAATGAGCAGTTCTTC. It yields the protein CASSLTGLAGYNEQFF. Complete variable domain (other parts from reference TRBV5-5 and TRBJ2-1): DAGVTQSPTHLIKTRGQQVTLRCSPISGHKSVSWYQQVLGQGPQFIFQYYEKEERGRGNFPDRFSARQFPNYSSELNVNALLLGDSALYLCASSLTGLAGYNEQFFGPGTRLTVL.

This chain joins TRBV6-5 and TRBJ2-7; unclear D gene. CDR1 and CDR2 from the germline V gene are MNHEY and SVGAGI. Deletions cut 2 bases from V and 4 bases from J, with 12 bases between. The CDR3 spans 14 residues. CDR3 sequence: CASSYRPQYYEQYF. Here the CDR3 DNA reads TGTGCCAGCAGTTACCGACCACAGTATTACGAGCAGTACTTC.

The V gene is TRBV12-3 or TRBV12-4, the J gene TRBJ1-1; D unresolved. The CDR3 extends over 12 amino acids. V lost 4 bases and J lost 3, with 6 bases in between. In DNA, the CDR3 is TGTGCCAGCAGTTGGCCAGACACTGAAGCTTTCTTT. Encoded protein: CASSWPDTEAFF.

The chain carries TRBV7-9 and TRBJ2-1; D may be TRBD1 (5 bases). V was shortened by 5 bases and J by 0 bases, with 14 bases between the two germline ends. CDR3 length equals 16 residues. The germline V gene encodes CDR1 SEHNR and CDR2 FQNEAQ (reference sequence). The CDR3: CASSKTVGDSYNEQFF. DNA of the CDR3: TGTGCCAGCAGCAAGACAGTCGGCGACTCCTACAATGAGCAGTTCTTC.

This chain connects TRBV5-3 to TRBJ2-1, with D uncertain. TRBV5-3 is an open reading frame, and its role is uncertain. Trimming pared 0 bases from V and 1 base from J, leaving 8 bases between. CDR3 length equals 15 residues. The CDR3 coding sequence is TGTGCCAGAAGCTTGGCCGGAGTGTCCTACAATGAGCAGTTCTTC. Translated: CARSLAGVSYNEQFF.

V gene TRBV5-6 combines with J gene TRBJ1-2, with D possibly matching TRBD1 (5 bases). The CDR3 spans 13 residues. CDR1 SGHDT and CDR2 YYEEEE come from the germline V gene. V was pared by 4 bases and J by 2 bases, with 9 bases between. This CDR3 is CASSADRNYGYTF. The CDR3 nucleotides are TGTGCCAGCAGCGCTGACAGAAACTATGGCTACACCTTC.

The rearrangement links TRBV28 to TRBJ1-1, with unresolved D. Germline assignment: CDR1 MDHEN and CDR2 SYDVKM. This CDR3 has 15 amino acids. Trimming cost V 6 bases and J 4 bases, with 18 bases left between them. CDR3 sequence: CASRLSGVPVTEAFF. CDR3 nucleotide sequence: TGTGCCAGCAGGCTTTCCGGGGTTCCAGTCACTGAAGCTTTCTTT.

The CDR3 nucleotides are TGTGCCAGCAGACCGCATTGGGGGCAGCATAGCAATCAGCCCCAGCATTTT. Protein: CASRPHWGQHSNQPQHF. The V call is TRBV27, the J call TRBJ1-5; tentatively, D is TRBD1 (6 bases). The V gene's germline CDR1 is MNHEY and CDR2 SMNVEV (reference sequence). Trimming removed 6 bases at V and 0 bases at J, with 18 bases between. This CDR3 has 17 amino acids.

The table lists this clone with a count of one. V usage is TRBV5-1 and J usage is TRBJ2-7; 8 nucleotides agree with TRBD1. The CDR3 runs to 14 residues. Germline CDR1 reads SGHRS; CDR2 reads YFSETQ. Unmatched junction bases numbered 7, after V lost 1 base and J lost 7 bases. CDR3 DNA: TGCGCCAGCAGCTTGAGACAGGGGCTGAGGGAGCAGTACTTC. It encodes CASSLRQGLREQYF.

This chain links TRBV5-1 with TRBJ2-7; a weak D match, TRBD2 (5 bases). Germline assignment: CDR1 SGHRS and CDR2 YFSETQ. The CDR3 contains 14 residues. Trimming removed 2 bases at V and 1 base at J, with 10 bases between. The CDR3 here is CASSFGNPSYEQYF. As DNA, the CDR3 is TGCGCCAGCAGCTTCGGGAACCCATCCTACGAGCAGTACTTC.